This is a list of T cell receptor beta chains from one sample in a study of blood T cell repertoires in COVID-19. Assay: immunoSEQ multiplex PCR; the TCRdb copy retains only in-frame clones and omits some. The repertoire holds approximately 28,000 clones, with roughly 80% as singletons. Sequencing used peripheral blood. These receptor sequences come from a woman aged 55-70 years with acute or convalescent COVID-19. Both conserved end residues are part of each CDR3. A D gene is named only where the DNA matches it firmly. Expanded clones are given a class, and other clones once, few, many or no size at all.

v_call: TRBV6-4
j_call: TRBJ1-4
d_call: TRBD1
clone_size: -
cdr3_nt: TGTGCCAGCAGTGACCGGACAGGGTTTGGTGAAAAACTGTTTTTT
cdr3_aa: CASSDRTGFGEKLFF

v_call: TRBV6-2/TRBV6-3
j_call: TRBJ1-2
d_call: -
clone_size: -
cdr3_nt: TGTGCCAGCAGTTACGGGGGCCAGCAGATCTATGGCTACACCTTC
cdr3_aa: CASSYGGQQIYGYTF

v_call: TRBV6-2/TRBV6-3
j_call: TRBJ1-1
d_call: TRBD1
clone_size: -
cdr3_nt: TGTGCCAGCAGTTACTTCACACAGGGGGACGGAGCTTTCTTT
cdr3_aa: CASSYFTQGDGAFF

v_call: TRBV14
j_call: TRBJ2-6
d_call: -
clone_size: -
cdr3_nt: TGTGCCAGCAGCCTATTGGCCAGCTCTGGGGCCAACGTCCTGACTTTC
cdr3_aa: CASSLLASSGANVLTF

v_call: TRBV14
j_call: TRBJ1-2
d_call: -
clone_size: -
cdr3_nt: TGTGCCAGCAGCCCCGGTCACGTGGGCTACACCTTC
cdr3_aa: CASSPGHVGYTF

v_call: TRBV7-3
j_call: TRBJ1-2
d_call: TRBD1
clone_size: -
cdr3_nt: TGTGCCAGCAGCTTAAAGGGGGACAGCCTTGGCTACACCTTC
cdr3_aa: CASSLKGDSLGYTF

v_call: TRBV28
j_call: TRBJ1-2
d_call: -
clone_size: -
cdr3_nt: TGTGCCAGCAGTCAAAACGGGGTCGCTGGCTACACCTTC
cdr3_aa: CASSQNGVAGYTF

v_call: TRBV24-1
j_call: TRBJ1-2
d_call: TRBD1
clone_size: -
cdr3_nt: TGTGCCACCAGTGAGCCTGGACAGGGTAATGGGGACTACACCTTC
cdr3_aa: CATSEPGQGNGDYTF

v_call: TRBV5-1
j_call: TRBJ1-4
d_call: TRBD1
clone_size: -
cdr3_nt: TGCGCCAGCAGCTTGGGAGCAGGGGGAAGAGAAAAACTGTTTTTT
cdr3_aa: CASSLGAGGREKLFF

v_call: TRBV3-1/TRBV3-2
j_call: TRBJ2-3
d_call: -
clone_size: -
cdr3_nt: TGTGCCAGCCGCCTAGGAGAGGGGAGCGGGGATACGCAGTATTTT
cdr3_aa: CASRLGEGSGDTQYF

v_call: TRBV5-4
j_call: TRBJ2-5
d_call: TRBD1
clone_size: -
cdr3_nt: TGTGCCAGCAGCCCCTGGACAGGTCAACCGGGTAGGGAGACCCAGTACTTC
cdr3_aa: CASSPWTGQPGRETQYF

v_call: TRBV19
j_call: TRBJ1-2
d_call: -
clone_size: -
cdr3_nt: TGTGCCAGTAGTATTGGGGGGAGCGGATATGGCTACACCTTC
cdr3_aa: CASSIGGSGYGYTF

v_call: TRBV2
j_call: TRBJ2-3
d_call: -
clone_size: -
cdr3_nt: TGTGCCAGCAGGGAGACTGCTCATGGAGATACGCAGTATTTT
cdr3_aa: CASRETAHGDTQYF

v_call: TRBV5-4
j_call: TRBJ2-7
d_call: -
clone_size: -
cdr3_nt: TGTGCCAGCAGCGACCCCCAGAGGAGGGAGCAGTACTTC
cdr3_aa: CASSDPQRREQYF

v_call: TRBV19
j_call: TRBJ1-1
d_call: TRBD1
clone_size: -
cdr3_nt: TGTGCCAGTAAGGTCATCAGGGGGCCGTCGGACACTGAAGCTTTCTTT
cdr3_aa: CASKVIRGPSDTEAFF

v_call: TRBV5-1
j_call: TRBJ1-3
d_call: -
clone_size: -
cdr3_nt: TGCGCCAGCAGCTTGGGTGTTCAGGGAACCTCTGGAAACACCATATATTTT
cdr3_aa: CASSLGVQGTSGNTIYF

v_call: TRBV18
j_call: TRBJ1-2
d_call: -
clone_size: -
cdr3_nt: TGTGCCAGCTCACCGTCGAACACCCCTAACTATGGCTACACCTTC
cdr3_aa: CASSPSNTPNYGYTF

v_call: TRBV15
j_call: TRBJ2-3
d_call: -
clone_size: -
cdr3_nt: TGTGCCACCAGCAGACTAAGACAGGAGAACACAGATACGCAGTATTTT
cdr3_aa: CATSRLRQENTDTQYF

v_call: TRBV7-2
j_call: TRBJ2-7
d_call: TRBD2
clone_size: -
cdr3_nt: TGTGCCAGCAGCTTTTCTAGCGGGGGGGCCGCGAACGAGCAGTACTTC
cdr3_aa: CASSFSSGGAANEQYF

v_call: TRBV11-2
j_call: TRBJ1-1
d_call: -
clone_size: -
cdr3_nt: TGTGCCAGCAGCCTTCTTGGCACTATGGGGGCACACACTGAAGCTTTCTTT
cdr3_aa: CASSLLGTMGAHTEAFF

v_call: TRBV7-8
j_call: TRBJ2-2
d_call: TRBD1
clone_size: -
cdr3_nt: TGTGCCAGCAGCTTGAGGGACAGGGGGAGTGCGAACACCGGGGAGCTGTTTTTT
cdr3_aa: CASSLRDRGSANTGELFF

v_call: TRBV5-1
j_call: TRBJ1-2
d_call: TRBD1
clone_size: few
cdr3_nt: TGCGCCAGCAGCTTGAGGAGGGACAGGGGACAAGCTAACTATGGCTACACCTTC
cdr3_aa: CASSLRRDRGQANYGYTF

v_call: TRBV14
j_call: TRBJ1-5
d_call: -
clone_size: -
cdr3_nt: TGTGCCAGCAGCCACGCCTCGGGACAGCCCCAGCATTTT
cdr3_aa: CASSHASGQPQHF

v_call: TRBV11-2
j_call: TRBJ1-2
d_call: -
clone_size: -
cdr3_nt: TGTGCCAGCAGCTTAGCGATATTCGGGGGGGGCTATGGCTACACCTTC
cdr3_aa: CASSLAIFGGGYGYTF